This passage covers 24 T cell receptor beta chains from one sample sequenced in a study of beta chain features in type 1 diabetes. Since all of the isolated RNA was reverse transcribed, expressed TCRB transcripts were what got sequenced. Profiled with immunoSEQ multiplex PCR; TCRdb holds only in-frame clones, not every one. The table lists tens of thousands of clones, just under 65% of them singletons. Overall study findings and caveats: Among all four CD4+ subsets, Type 1 diabetes patients had TCRB CDR3s that were moderately but significantly shorter.

These receptors' antigens are unknown. The sample taken for sequencing was stem cell memory CD4+ T cells from blood. The receptors were gathered from a woman under 40 with type 1 diabetes.

In this sample, this clone turned up a few times. V gene TRBV28 combines with J gene TRBJ2-1; a weak D match, TRBD1 (5 bases). This CDR3 is 16 amino acids long. Trimming cost V 4 bases and J 9 bases, with 22 bases left between them. CDR1 and CDR2 (germline): MDHEN, SYDVKM. The DNA for the CDR3 is TGTGCCAGCAGTTCCCCGTCCCAGGGCGCTTTAGTTGAGCAGTTCTTC. Protein: CASSSPSQGALVEQFF.

This chain uses TRBV7-2 with TRBJ1-1, with D unclear. The ends were cut back, 0 bases at V and 7 bases at J, with 9 bases in the middle. Germline assignment: CDR1 SGHTA and CDR2 FQGNSA. This CDR3 has 13 amino acids. DNA for the CDR3: TGTGCCAGCAGCTTAGCCCGCCCGGGTGAAGCTTTCTTT. Its protein product is CASSLARPGEAFF.

The chain combines TRBV19 with TRBJ1-5, with TRBD1 identical over 9 bases. V lost 6 bases and J lost 2; bases outside the gene matches: 5. This CDR3 comprises 15 residues. From germline, CDR1 is LNHDA and CDR2 SQIVND (reference sequence). CDR3 in amino acids: CASRDRGVGNQPQHF. CDR3 nucleotides: TGTGCCAGTAGGGACAGGGGCGTCGGCAATCAGCCCCAGCATTTT. Looking up the rest from reference TRBV19 and TRBJ1-5 gives the full variable domain: DGGITQSPKYLFRKEGQNVTLSCEQNLNHDAMYWYRQDPGQGLRLIYYSQIVNDFQKGDIAEGYSVSREKKESFPLTVTSAQKNPTAFYLCASRDRGVGNQPQHFGDGTRLSIL.

This clone has only a few counts. The CDR3 bases are TGTGCCAGCAGCAAAGCCCATGAAAGGGGCCGGGACACTGAAGCTTTCTTT. Protein: CASSKAHERGRDTEAFF. This rearrangement joins TRBV21-1 to TRBJ1-1; the table calls TRBD1, which could not be checked here. TRBV21-1 is reported as a pseudogene. There are 17 residues in the CDR3.

V gene TRBV29-1 combines with J gene TRBJ2-5; 8 nucleotides align to TRBD1. The CDR3 is 15 residues long. CDR1 is SQVTM, CDR2 ANQGSEA, per germline. J lost 3 bases, V lost 0 bases, and 6 bases had no gene match. CDR3 coding DNA: TGCAGCGTTGAAGAACCCGGACAGGGAAAAGAGACCCAGTACTTC. Translated: CSVEEPGQGKETQYF. Filled out from reference TRBV29-1 and TRBJ2-5, the complete variable domain reads SAVISQKPSRDICQRGTSLTIQCQVDSQVTMMFWYRQQPGQSLTLIATANQGSEATYESGFVIDKFPISRPNLTFSTLTVSNMSPEDSSIYLCSVEEPGQGKETQYFGPGTRLLVL.

This clone was seen more than once but under ten times. The V and J genes are TRBV29-1 and TRBJ1-2; D may be TRBD1 (6 bases). V dropped 3 bases and J dropped 2 bases, with 7 bases sitting between them. In germline, CDR1 is SQVTM, CDR2 ANQGSEA. The CDR3 length is 12 residues. The CDR3 nucleotides read TGCAGCGTTGATCAGGGGAACTATGGCTACACCTTC. As protein: CSVDQGNYGYTF.

The chain recombines TRBV7-9 with TRBJ1-2; possibly TRBD1 for D (5 bases). Trimming removed 8 bases at V and 8 bases at J, with 21 bases between. CDR1 is SEHNR, CDR2 FQNEAQ, per germline (reference sequence). The length of the CDR3 is 14 residues. CDR3 sequence (DNA): TGTGCCAGCGTCGTTGGTGGGGCAGCAGGGGGCTACACCTTC. It yields the protein CASVVGGAAGGYTF.

The V call is TRBV5-1, the J call TRBJ1-1; D is ambiguous. Germline loops: CDR1 SGHRS, CDR2 YFSETQ. This CDR3 spans 15 amino acids. The V end was cut by 0 bases, the J end by 2 bases, with 11 bases between. DNA for the CDR3: TGCGCCAGCAGCTTGGGAGGGTCGGGCAACACTGAAGCTTTCTTT. It specifies CASSLGGSGNTEAFF.

The rearrangement uses TRBV30 and TRBJ1-2; TRBD1 might be the D (6 bases). CDR1 is GTSNPN, CDR2 SVGIG, per germline (reference sequence). This CDR3 spans 16 amino acids. The ends were cut back, 3 bases at V and 4 bases at J, with 21 bases in the middle. The CDR3 protein is CAWRGGRGAPPYGYTF. The CDR3 DNA reads TGTGCCTGGAGGGGGGGACGGGGGGCTCCCCCCTATGGCTACACCTTC.

The V and J genes are TRBV18 and TRBJ1-5; 10 bases line up with TRBD1. Germline CDR1 reads KGHSH; CDR2 reads LQKENI. V shed 5 bases and J 3 bases; nucleotides not matched to a gene: 7. This CDR3 is built from 16 residues. CDR3 bases: TGTGCCAGCTCAGCCGGGACAGGGGTCCTCAATCAGCCCCAGCATTTT. The encoded protein is CASSAGTGVLNQPQHF.

The CDR3 here is CASSYYWNPGEEQYF. The CDR3 DNA sequence: TGTGCCAGCAGTTATTATTGGAACCCGGGTGAAGAGCAGTACTTC. The chain uses TRBV27 and TRBJ2-7; D ambiguous. The CDR3 consists of 15 residues. V lost 4 bases and J 7 bases, leaving 20 bases between the germline ends. The germline gives CDR1 MNHEY, CDR2 SMNVEV (reference sequence).

J is TRBJ2-7 and V is TRBV5-8; the D gene is possibly TRBD1 (6 bases). Germline lookup yields CDR1 SGHTS and CDR2 YDEGEE. V was cut by 4 bases and J by 2 bases, with 19 bases left in between. CDR3 size: 16 residues. CDR3 region: CASSPVGDTEPYEQYF. The CDR3 coding sequence is TGTGCCAGCAGCCCCGTTGGGGACACCGAACCCTACGAGCAGTACTTC.

The CDR3 nucleotides are TGCAGCGCAGATAAACAGGGCGGCACTGAAGCTTTCTTT. This sequence encodes CSADKQGGTEAFF. The chain combines TRBV29-1 with TRBJ1-1; possibly TRBD1 for D (6 bases). CDR1 is SQVTM and CDR2 is ANQGSEA in the germline V gene. The CDR3 totals 13 residues. The ends were cut back, 7 bases at V and 4 bases at J, with 16 bases in the middle.

This chain connects TRBV5-1 to TRBJ2-7; the match to TRBD2 covers 10 bases. The V and J ends lost 0 bases and 6 bases, in that order; junction bases with no gene match: 9. CDR1 SGHRS and CDR2 YFSETQ come from the germline V gene. The CDR3 covers 16 residues. As DNA, the CDR3 is TGCGCCAGCAGCTTGGATTTAGCGGGAGGTTGGTTCGAGCAGTACTTC. Protein: CASSLDLAGGWFEQYF.

Written as DNA, the CDR3 is TGCGCCAGCAGCTTGAGGGGTCTGGGACTCTACACCGGGGAGCTGTTTTTT. This encodes CASSLRGLGLYTGELFF. This rearrangement joins TRBV5-1 to TRBJ2-2, with D perhaps TRBD2 (6 bases). This CDR3 contains 17 residues. V dropped 1 base and J dropped 3 bases, with 16 bases sitting between them. Germline lookup yields CDR1 SGHRS and CDR2 YFSETQ.

This sequence joins TRBV2 and TRBJ2-7, with TRBD1 matching over 7 bases. The germline V gene has CDR1 SNHLY and CDR2 FYNNEI. Trimming removed 10 bases from V and 13 bases from J; junction bases left unmatched: 25. CDR3 length: 15 residues. The CDR3 is CATAFREVAGGRRYF. Here the CDR3 DNA reads TGTGCCACCGCATTCCGGGAAGTAGCAGGGGGAAGGCGTTACTTC.

The chain is built from TRBV28 and TRBJ1-4; possibly TRBD1 for D (5 bases). Trimming removed 8 bases at V and 8 bases at J, with 15 bases between. Germline V lookup: CDR1 MDHEN, CDR2 SYDVKM. The CDR3 sequence is 13 residues long. CDR3 DNA sequence: TGTGCCAGCGGAGGGGCGCATGGCGAAAAACTGTTTTTT. It yields the protein CASGGAHGEKLFF.

This clone was detected once. The J gene is TRBJ1-1, the V gene TRBV18, with D unclear. The length of the CDR3 is 13 residues. V was cut by 2 bases and J by 6 bases, with 10 bases left in between. Germline V gene data show CDR1 as KGHSH and CDR2 as LQKENI. CDR3 sequence reads: CASSPIGGAEAFF. CDR3 DNA sequence: TGTGCCAGCTCACCAATCGGCGGGGCTGAAGCTTTCTTT.

The table lists this clone with a few counts. V usage is TRBV29-1 and J usage is TRBJ2-7; 9 bases match TRBD1. The CDR3 runs to 13 residues. CDR1 is SQVTM and CDR2 is ANQGSEA in the germline V gene. V was pared by 4 bases and J by 7 bases, with 8 bases of the junction left unmatched. The CDR3 nucleotides read TGCAGCGTTGCTAGGACAGGGGTACCGGAGCAGTACTTC. Protein product: CSVARTGVPEQYF.

The rearrangement links TRBV5-1 to TRBJ2-5, with a tentative D call TRBD1 (6 bases). The V end lost 0 bases, the J end lost 0 bases, and 9 bases lay between the germline ends. The CDR3 has 15 amino acids. The germline V gene encodes CDR1 SGHRS and CDR2 YFSETQ. Here the CDR3 DNA reads TGCGCCAGCAGCTTGGGGACAGCTTACCAAGAGACCCAGTACTTC. Translating gives CASSLGTAYQETQYF.

This chain connects TRBV15 to TRBJ2-1; 8 nucleotides agree with TRBD2. Trimming cost V 8 bases and J 4 bases; bases outside gene matches: 10. The CDR3 totals 15 residues. Germline CDR1 and CDR2: LNHNV and YYDKDF (reference sequence). For the CDR3, the DNA is TGTGCCACCCGGGGCGGGGGGACGGAATACAATGAGCAGTTCTTC. Translating it yields CATRGGGTEYNEQFF.

The chain recombines TRBV25-1 with TRBJ2-7, with a weak D call TRBD2 (6 bases). CDR3 length: 14 residues. The V gene's germline CDR1 is MGHDK and CDR2 SYGVNS. Trimming removed 5 bases from V and 4 bases from J, with 15 bases in between. The CDR3: CASSPEGRGYEQYF. CDR3 in DNA: TGTGCCAGCAGTCCTGAGGGACGGGGGTACGAGCAGTACTTC.

The chain is built from TRBV6-6 and TRBJ2-4; D possibly corresponds to TRBD2 (6 bases). CDR1 and CDR2 from the germline V gene are MNHNY and SVGAGI (reference sequence). V lost 6 bases and J 2 bases, leaving 14 bases between the germline ends. There are 15 residues in the CDR3. The CDR3 loop reads CASSSLALTKNIQYF. DNA for the CDR3: TGTGCCAGCAGCTCACTAGCTTTAACCAAAAACATTCAGTACTTC.

This clone was seen more than once but under ten times. The chain combines TRBV9 with TRBJ1-2; D may be TRBD1 (6 bases). The germline CDR1 and CDR2 sequences are SGDLS and YYNGEE. The CDR3 extends over 15 amino acids. V gave up 6 bases and J gave up 2 bases, with 17 bases separating them. The CDR3, as DNA: TGTGCCAGCACCCGCACCCCGACAGGCAACTATGGCTACACCTTC. Translation: CASTRTPTGNYGYTF.